This T cell receptor beta chain was obtained from a study of T cell changes during pregnancy in multiple sclerosis (dated by TCRdb to between 2018 and 2021). In the study overall: Changes in the T cell repertoire over the course of pregnancy were examined in this study in women with multiple sclerosis.

Libraries were built with the immunoSEQ multiplex PCR assay. TCRdb obtained this table from immuneACCESS and retained in-frame rearrangements with V and J assigned. These tables miss some clones; where compared with another copy, unresolved V genes account for less than half of the shortfall, and the remainder is unexplained. The sample has approximately 64,000 clones on record, 90% of them singletons. The ten largest clones represent approximately 2.3% of the sample. V loses 5 bases of germline sequence and J loses 3 bases, and the interval between the two ends is 14 bases. Inclusive of the bounding cysteine and phenylalanine, the CDR3 is 14 residues long. Just the 42-base CDR3 DNA is kept, in frame starting at base 1. The germline V gene specifies MDHEN as CDR1 and SYDVKM as CDR2. This clone appeared a single time. Its cognate antigen has yet to be identified. The sample holds no much larger clone one base away, and base qualities are not on file.

This receptor was taken from a female donor in good health, enrolled as a control in a pregnancy study. This specimen was peripheral blood, taken in the second trimester of pregnancy. The chain was built from TRBV28 and TRBJ2-7, with the D gene uncertain. The CDR3 protein is CASSPEVPIYEQYF. Read as DNA, the sequence is TGTGCCAGCAGTCCCGAGGTCCCGATCTACGAGCAGTACTTC.